The 8 T cell receptor beta chains presented below share a single source sample, sequenced in a study of shared clonotypes between healthy human individuals. The method was immunoSEQ multiplex PCR; TCRdb's version includes in-frame clones alone and lacks a portion of them. The repertoire holds 2 million to 2.5 million clones, about 92% seen once, with under 0.45% in the top ten. Input material: naive CD4+ T cells from PBMCs. As for subset: CD45RA+ positively selected. The receptors come from a man aged 18 to 29 in good health. Some clones in this sample may be carry-over from other donors' samples.

The chain recombines TRBV6-5 with TRBJ1-4, with D tentatively TRBD1 (5 bases). The CDR3 contains 15 residues. The germline CDR1 and CDR2 sequences are MNHEY and SVGAGI. Between the trimmed V and J ends, which lost 2 bases and 7 bases, there was a span of 14 bases. For the CDR3, the DNA is TGTGCCAGCAGTTACGGCCGCGTGAGGGGTGAAAAACTGTTTTTT. This codes for CASSYGRVRGEKLFF.

This clone was recorded once. The chain combines TRBV10-2 with TRBJ2-5; 7 positions agree with TRBD1. This CDR3 is 15 amino acids long. The V and J ends lost 4 bases and 1 base, in that order; junction bases with no gene match: 6. Germline lookup yields CDR1 WSHSY and CDR2 SAAADI. The DNA for the CDR3 is TGCGCCAGCAGTGGGTTCGGACAGGTCCAAGAGACCCAGTACTTC. Amino acid sequence: CASSGFGQVQETQYF.

This sequence joins TRBV2 and TRBJ2-7; no clear D. CDR1 SNHLY and CDR2 FYNNEI come from the germline V gene. This CDR3 has 13 amino acids. With 9 bases removed from V and 5 bases from J, the gap between germline ends came to 17 bases. CDR3 sequence: CASQHLQSNEQYF. Written as DNA, the CDR3 is TGTGCCAGTCAACATCTCCAAAGCAACGAGCAGTACTTC.

V gene TRBV9 combines with J gene TRBJ2-7; D remains unclear. The CDR3 loop spans 14 amino acids. Germline V lookup: CDR1 SGDLS, CDR2 YYNGEE. V gave up 4 bases and J gave up 1 base, with 12 bases separating them. CDR3 sequence reads: CASSNAALSYEQYF. The CDR3 DNA follows: TGTGCCAGCAGCAACGCGGCCCTTTCCTACGAGCAGTACTTC. Complete variable domain (other parts from reference TRBV9 and TRBJ2-7): DSGVTQTPKHLITATGQRVTLRCSPRSGDLSVYWYQQSLDQGLQFLIQYYNGEERAKGNILERFSAQQFPDLHSELNLSSLELGDSALYFCASSNAALSYEQYFGPGTRLTVT.

This clone was detected a few times. The chain employs TRBV2 and TRBJ1-3; no clear D. This CDR3 has 13 amino acids. CDR1 is SNHLY and CDR2 is FYNNEI in the germline V gene. Trimming cost V 4 bases and J 9 bases, with 13 bases left between them. CDR3 residues: CASSVGPSSTIYF. CDR3 coding DNA: TGTGCCAGCAGTGTTGGTCCGTCTAGCACCATATATTTT.

This chain joins TRBV16 and TRBJ1-1, with 7 nucleotides matching TRBD1. This CDR3 comprises 15 residues. The J segment lost 1 base and the V segment lost 3 bases, leaving 5 bases of the junction unmatched. Germline-derived CDR1 and CDR2 are KGHSY and FQNENV. The CDR3 nucleotides read TGTGCCAGCAGCCACACAGGGGCGGCGAACACTGAAGCTTTCTTT. It yields the protein CASSHTGAANTEAFF.

This chain links TRBV7-8 with TRBJ1-3; 7 bases align to TRBD1. V gave up 5 bases and J gave up 0 bases; unmatched junction bases: 4. The CDR3 consists of 15 residues. Germline assignment: CDR1 SGHVS and CDR2 FQNEAQ. As DNA, the CDR3 is TGTGCCAGCAGCAACGGGACAGTCTCTGGAAACACCATATATTTT. Translation: CASSNGTVSGNTIYF.

The V and J genes are TRBV4-2 and TRBJ2-7; D tentatively reads TRBD1 or TRBD2 (5 bases each). V gave up 4 bases and J gave up 5 bases, with 18 bases separating them. This CDR3 is 15 amino acids long. Per germline, CDR1 LGHNA and CDR2 YNFKEQ. The CDR3 coding sequence is TGTGCCAGCAGCCTCCGGGACCCGGGCATCGACGAGCAGTACTTC. This sequence encodes CASSLRDPGIDEQYF.